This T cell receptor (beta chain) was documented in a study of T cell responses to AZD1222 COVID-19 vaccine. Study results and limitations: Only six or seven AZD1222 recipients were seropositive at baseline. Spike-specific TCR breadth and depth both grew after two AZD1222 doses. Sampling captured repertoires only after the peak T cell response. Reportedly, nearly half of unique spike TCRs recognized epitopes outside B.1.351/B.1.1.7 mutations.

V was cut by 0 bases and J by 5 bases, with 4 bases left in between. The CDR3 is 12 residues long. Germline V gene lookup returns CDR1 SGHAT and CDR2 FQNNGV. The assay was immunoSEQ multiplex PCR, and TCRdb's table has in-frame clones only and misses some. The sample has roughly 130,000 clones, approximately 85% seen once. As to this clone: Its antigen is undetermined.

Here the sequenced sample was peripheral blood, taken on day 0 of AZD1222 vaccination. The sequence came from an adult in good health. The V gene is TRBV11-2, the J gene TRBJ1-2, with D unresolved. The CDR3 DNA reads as TGTGCCAGCAGCTTAGATGGGTATGGCTACACCTTC. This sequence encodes CASSLDGYGYTF.